This TCR beta chain was recovered during a study of T cells in Graves' hyperthyroidism and ophthalmopathy. On the study more broadly: Peripheral blood sampling occurred at initial diagnosis, before any treatment.

This clonotype was observed at least ten times. For Graves' hyperthyroidism to be stable, ophthalmopathy could not progress within 18 months. Researchers amplified the TCR beta CDR3 regions from RNA transcripts. Carried out on the TCR CDR3, a first-round RT-PCR used the HTBI primer set. TCRdb redid the calling of the multiplex PCR reads with MiXCR, one entry per CDR3 protein. The sample lists about 700,000 distinct CDR3 sequences, less than 15% occurring once. The CDR3 has 15 residues. Per the germline V gene, CDR1 is LGHDT and CDR2 is YNNKEL (reference sequence). Trimming cost V 2 bases and J 5 bases, with 13 bases left between them.

Sequenced sample: blood. This TCR derives from a woman between 18 and 29 years old with Graves' hyperthyroidism. This sequence joins TRBV3-1 and TRBJ2-1; D possibly uses TRBD1 or TRBD2 (5 bases each). The CDR3 DNA follows: TGTGCCAGCAGCCAAACAGAGGGGACGCACAATGAGCAGTTCTTC. Its translation: CASSQTEGTHNEQFF.